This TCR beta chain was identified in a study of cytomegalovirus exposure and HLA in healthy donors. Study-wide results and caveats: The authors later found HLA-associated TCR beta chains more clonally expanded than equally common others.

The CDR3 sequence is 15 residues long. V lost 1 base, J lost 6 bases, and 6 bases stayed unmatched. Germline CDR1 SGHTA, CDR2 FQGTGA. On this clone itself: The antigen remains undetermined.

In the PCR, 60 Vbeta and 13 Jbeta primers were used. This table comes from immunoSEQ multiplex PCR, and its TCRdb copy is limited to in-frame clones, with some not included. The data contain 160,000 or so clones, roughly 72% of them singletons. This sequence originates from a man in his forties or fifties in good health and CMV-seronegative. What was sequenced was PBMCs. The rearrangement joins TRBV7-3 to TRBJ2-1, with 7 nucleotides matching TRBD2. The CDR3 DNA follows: TGTGCCAGCAGCTTAATGGCGGGAGAGGCCAATGAGCAGTTCTTC. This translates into CASSLMAGEANEQFF. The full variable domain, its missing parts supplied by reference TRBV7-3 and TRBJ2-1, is GAGVSQTPSNKVTEKGKYVELRCDPISGHTALYWYRQSLGQGPEFLIYFQGTGAADDSGLPNDRFFAVRPEGSVSTLKIQRTERGDSAVYLCASSLMAGEANEQFFGPGTRLTVL.